The clone carrying this T cell receptor beta chain showed up just once. In the original analysis: The assay estimated nucleated cells by amplifying reference gene primers. TCRdb's table, derived via immunoSEQ multiplex PCR, lists solely in-frame clones and lacks some. For V, J and clone size, that table is used; D and trimming come from the DNA. The sample shows roughly 80,000 clones, about four fifths of them seen only once. Germline V gene sequence: CDR1 GTSNPN, CDR2 SVGIG (reference sequence). With 4 bases removed from V and 4 bases from J, the gap between germline ends came to 19 bases. CDR3 length: 15 residues. This sample is drawn from a study of blood T cell repertoires in COVID-19. Across the whole study: The United States, Italy and Spain were the sources of the acute and convalescent COVID-19 samples. Sources were T cells, B-cell-depleted T cells, or PBMCs; the material itself was cDNA or gDNA.

The receptor was derived from an older woman with acute or convalescent COVID-19. The sample consisted of peripheral blood. The chain links TRBV30 to TRBJ1-1; no reliable D call. CDR3 sequence reads: CAWNVAGVKGTEAFF. CDR3 coding DNA: TGTGCCTGGAATGTAGCCGGGGTGAAGGGCACTGAAGCTTTCTTT.